A single sample is the source of the 3 T cell receptor beta chains below, sequenced in a study of PD-1 blockade in classical Hodgkin lymphoma. The patients all showed relapse after autologous stem cell transplantation, while their brentuximab vedotin exposure varied. This table comes from immunoSEQ multiplex PCR, and its TCRdb copy is limited to in-frame clones, with some not included. The data show 60,000 or so clones, about 92% seen once. The material sequenced was peripheral blood mononuclear cells (PBMCs), taken at baseline. Receptors originate from a human donor with classical Hodgkin lymphoma.

The chain combines TRBV5-5 with TRBJ1-4; D gene uncertain. The CDR3 is 12 residues long. The V and J ends lost 0 bases and 8 bases respectively, with 5 bases between them. Germline CDR1 SGHKS, CDR2 YYEKEE (reference sequence). The DNA of the CDR3 is TGTGCCAGCAGCTTGGCAAACGAAAAACTGTTTTTT. Encoded protein: CASSLANEKLFF.

This chain uses TRBV7-8 with TRBJ2-7; unclear D gene. V gave up 4 bases and J gave up 7 bases, with 14 bases separating them. The germline gives CDR1 SGHVS, CDR2 FQNEAQ. The CDR3 has 13 residues. The CDR3 nucleotides read TGTGCCAGCAGCTCATCTGTAGGTCGTGAGCAGTACTTC. Protein product: CASSSSVGREQYF. Based on the CDR3 plus reference TRBV7-8 and TRBJ2-7, the full variable domain is GAGVSQSPRYKVAKRGQDVALRCDPISGHVSLFWYQQALGQGPEFLTYFQNEAQLDKSGLPSDRFFAERPEGSVSTLKIQRTQQEDSAVYLCASSSSVGREQYFGPGTRLTVT.

The V and J genes are TRBV7-9 and TRBJ2-2; D is unclear. V shed 5 bases and J shed 4 bases, with 14 bases lying between them. This CDR3 has 15 residues. Germline CDR1 is SEHNR and CDR2 is FQNEAQ (reference sequence). In DNA form, the CDR3 reads TGTGCCAGCAGCGCCGGTGGCACCTCCACCGGGGAGCTGTTTTTT. Amino acids: CASSAGGTSTGELFF.